The entry below describes one TCR beta chain. This sample was taken from a study of blood T cell dynamics during melanoma immunotherapy. The time point was: pre-treatment baseline. Blood was drawn before treatment and at week 3 after checkpoint blockade. The CDR3 runs 12 residues. Trimming removed 3 bases from V and 4 bases from J, with 8 bases in between. TCRdb's copy holds only in-frame clones and misses some; the assay was immunoSEQ multiplex PCR. The sample carries 20,000 to 30,000 clones, 87% recorded once. The V call is TRBV5-3, the J call TRBJ2-7, with D possibly TRBD1 on 6 matching bases. TRBV5-3 is placed among ORFs of uncertain function. The sequence derives from a human donor with melanoma. Specimen: blood, collected from a patient treated with checkpoint blockade. CDR3 region: CARSWGPYEQYF. The CDR3 nucleotides read TGTGCCAGAAGCTGGGGGCCGTACGAGCAGTACTTC.